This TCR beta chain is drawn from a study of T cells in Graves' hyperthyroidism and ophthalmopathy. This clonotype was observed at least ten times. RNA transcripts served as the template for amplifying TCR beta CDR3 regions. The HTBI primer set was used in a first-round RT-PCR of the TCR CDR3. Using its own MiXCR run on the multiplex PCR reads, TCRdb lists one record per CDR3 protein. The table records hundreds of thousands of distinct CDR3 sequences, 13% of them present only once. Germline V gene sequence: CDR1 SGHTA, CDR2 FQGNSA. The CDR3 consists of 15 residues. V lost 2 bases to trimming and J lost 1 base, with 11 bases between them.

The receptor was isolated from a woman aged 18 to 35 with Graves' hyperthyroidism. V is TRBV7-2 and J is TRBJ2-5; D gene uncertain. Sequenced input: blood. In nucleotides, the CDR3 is TGTGCCAGCAGCTTACAAGGAATCCGCCAAGAGACCCAGTACTTC. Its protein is CASSLQGIRQETQYF.